The entry below describes one TCR beta chain. No antigen is known for it. Profiled with immunoSEQ multiplex PCR; TCRdb holds only in-frame clones, not every one. The table lists 380,000 or so clones, about 88% of them singletons. The CDR3 extends over 17 amino acids. CDR1 KGHSH and CDR2 LQKENI come from the germline V gene. V lost 0 bases, J lost 0 bases, and 9 bases lay in between. Specified treatment: around 19 received Ad26.COV2.S at low or high dose, single or two shots; five or six received placebo; per-sample allocation not given. Collection of samples fell on day 63 after the first vaccine or placebo injection. An Ad26 vector expressing Wuhan-strain SARS-CoV-2 spike constituted the vaccine. The entry originates in a study of Ad26.COV2.S vaccination and SARS-CoV-2 variants. Study-level findings and limits: Across vaccine and placebo recipients, the breadth of non-spike TCRs was similar. Spike-specific TCR breadth in vaccine recipients exceeded that seen in placebo recipients. Overall T cell responses may have been underestimated by the analyses of TCR breadth and depth.

The chain joins TRBV18 to TRBJ2-6; a possible D gene is TRBD1 (5 bases). Sample: peripheral blood, taken in a trial of Ad26.COV2.S vaccine versus placebo. The receptor comes from a person aged 18-60 years who received the Ad26.COV2.S COVID-19 vaccine or a placebo. In DNA form, the CDR3 reads TGTGCCAGCTCACCACCGACAGTACGCTCTGGGGCCAACGTCCTGACTTTC. Protein sequence: CASSPPTVRSGANVLTF.